This record covers a single T cell receptor (beta chain). The CDR3 is 14 residues long. Germline V CDR1 and CDR2: LNHNV, YYDKDF (reference sequence). Trimming stripped 9 bases from V and 0 bases from J, with 11 bases between. The data originate from a study of blood T cell repertoires in COVID-19. Sequenced by immunoSEQ multiplex PCR; TCRdb stores in-frame clones only, minus some. The sample includes tens of thousands of clones, roughly 72% of them seen just once. This clonotype was obtained from a woman over 75 with acute or convalescent COVID-19. The chain carries TRBV15 and TRBJ1-4; D possibly corresponds to TRBD1 (5 bases). Material: peripheral blood. For the CDR3, the DNA is TGTGCCACTTCACAGGAAGCAACTAATGAAAAACTGTTTTTT. It yields the protein CATSQEATNEKLFF.